Sequencing of this T cell receptor beta chain was carried out in a study of monozygotic twins with inflammatory bowel disease. Study-level results: IBD-affected twins scored below their healthy co-twins in TCRbeta diversity (inverse Simpson).

TCRdb reprocessed the 5' RACE reads and reports one entry per CDR3 protein, with no DNA. Found here are roughly 320,000 distinct CDR3 sequences; the top ten clones hold approximately 5.4%. The CDR3 spans 16 residues. CDR1 and CDR2 (germline): LNHNV, YYDKDF (reference sequence). A word on this clonotype: The antigen is not known.

The chain combines TRBV15 with TRBJ2-7; without DNA, the TCRdb call of TRBD1 cannot be checked. This clonotype was sampled from a human donor with ulcerative colitis or Crohn's disease, or a healthy co-twin of an affected twin (not recorded which). The sequencing input was blood. The CDR3: CATSRNQGASSYEQYF.